This T cell receptor (beta chain) was recorded in a study of blood T cell repertoires in COVID-19. Whole-study context: PBMCs, B-cell-depleted T cells, or T cells were the source of the cDNA or gDNA that made up the material.

The CDR3 length is 13 residues. Unmatched junction bases numbered 7, after V lost 5 bases and J lost 8 bases. Only in-frame clones appear in the TCRdb table, and some are missing; sequencing was by immunoSEQ multiplex PCR. The table lists around 86,000 clones, approximately 86% of them singletons. This chain joins TRBV12-3 or TRBV12-4 and TRBJ2-3, with 7 bases lining up with TRBD2. This TCR came from a woman older than 75 with acute or convalescent COVID-19. Source material: peripheral blood. The CDR3 protein is CASSTPGTITQYF. DNA of the CDR3: TGTGCCAGCAGTACACCCGGGACTATTACGCAGTATTTT.